The rows below give T cell receptor beta chains drawn from one sample of a study of post-analysis software for immune sequencing data. From the PCR reads, TCRdb called clonotypes with MiXCR, one entry per CDR3 protein. The sample shows roughly 600,000 distinct CDR3 sequences, 40% to 50% of them seen only once. Sequencing was performed on blood. The receptors stem from a girl aged 5 to 17 with multiple sclerosis. Each CDR3 is given with its conserved first and last residue. The D gene is left open where the match is weak. The size entry is marked missing in some rows and otherwise reads once, few, many or a size class.

v_call	d_call	clone_size	j_call	cdr3_nt	cdr3_aa
TRBV12-3/TRBV12-4	-	-	TRBJ1-1	TGTGCCAGCAGTTTCGAGGGGAACACTGAAGCTTTCTTT	CASSFEGNTEAFF
TRBV29-1	-	few	TRBJ2-3	TGCAGCGCCAACCGGGACTTCACAGATACGCAGTATTTT	CSANRDFTDTQYF
TRBV20-1	-	-	TRBJ2-7	TGCAGTGCTAGAAACATCGACACTCCAGGCAATGAGCAGTACTTC	CSARNIDTPGNEQYF
TRBV5-5	-	-	TRBJ1-1	TGTGCCAGCAGCTTGGAGCGGGGGAACCCTGAAGCTTTCTTT	CASSLERGNPEAFF
TRBV2	TRBD2	-	TRBJ2-1	TGTGCCAGCAGCTTGGGACTAGCGGGAGGGCAAAGGCAGTTCTTC	CASSLGLAGGQRQFF
TRBV4-2	TRBD2	-	TRBJ2-7	TGTGCCAGCAGCCAAGAACTGGGACTAGCGGGCTACGAGCAGTACTTC	CASSQELGLAGYEQYF
TRBV7-2	-	once	TRBJ2-5	TGTGCCAGCAGCGCAGAGTTAGTTGAGACCCAGTACTTC	CASSAELVETQYF
TRBV20-1	TRBD2	few	TRBJ2-7	TGCAGTGCTAGAGATGAGGGACTATCTTCCTACGAGCAGTACTTC	CSARDEGLSSYEQYF
TRBV10-3	-	few	TRBJ2-3	TGTGCCATCAGCCAAAGTAGCGCGAGCGGCACAGATACGCAGTATTTT	CAISQSSASGTDTQYF
TRBV5-6	-	-	TRBJ1-5	TGTGCCAGCAGCTTTTTTAAAATCCCGCCCCAGCATTTT	CASSFFKIPPQHF
TRBV6-2/TRBV6-3	-	-	TRBJ1-2	TGTGCCAGCAGTTACTCATCGGAGTCTCCCCGGGAAGGCTACACCTTC	CASSYSSESPREGYTF
TRBV6-1	-	-	TRBJ2-3	TGTGCCAGCAGTGGCCGTTATGACGGGACGGGGACAGATACGCAGTATTTT	CASSGRYDGTGTDTQYF
TRBV12-3/TRBV12-4	TRBD2	-	TRBJ2-3	TGTGCCAGCAAATTACTAGCGGGAGTGCCAGATACGCAGTATTTT	CASKLLAGVPDTQYF